This T cell receptor beta chain came from a study of T-cell reconstitution after alpha-beta-depleted transplantation in children. Unique molecular identifiers featured in how the TCRbeta library was prepared. Each CDR3 protein gets one entry after TCRdb re-called the PCR reads with MiXCR. Of 350,000 to 400,000 distinct CDR3 sequences in the sample, roughly 14% were seen once. This clonotype was observed a few times. Germline CDR1 and CDR2: SGHDT and YYEEEE. CDR3 length: 15 residues. J lost 6 bases, V lost 5 bases, and 10 bases had no gene match. The chain carries TRBV5-6 and TRBJ2-1; 8 nucleotides match TRBD2. The receptor's source is a human donor who donated a stem cell graft to a child with Fanconi anemia. The sequencing used PBMCs, collected from the stem cell graft. In nucleotides, the CDR3 is TGTGCCAGCAGTGAGACCGGGACTAGGGCCAATGAGCAGTTCTTC. Its translation: CASSETGTRANEQFF.